The 9 T cell receptor beta chains below were found in one sample sequenced in a study of T cells in Graves' hyperthyroidism and ophthalmopathy. Using RNA transcripts as the source, TCR beta CDR3 regions were amplified. HTBI primers were the set used in a first-round RT-PCR of the TCR CDR3. One entry per CDR3 protein, called by TCRdb with MiXCR from the multiplex PCR reads. This sample has 500,000 to 600,000 distinct CDR3 sequences, with less than 20% found just once. Specimen: blood. These receptors all come from a man in his forties with Graves' ophthalmopathy.

The chain uses TRBV2 and TRBJ2-1, with 14 positions matching TRBD2. Germline CDR1 is SNHLY and CDR2 is FYNNEI. With V trimmed by 7 bases and J by 7 bases, 12 bases remained unmatched. CDR3 size: 17 residues. The CDR3 is CASMPGLAGVPPNEQFF. The CDR3 nucleotides are TGTGCCAGCATGCCGGGACTAGCGGGAGTACCCCCAAATGAGCAGTTCTTC.

This clonotype occurred a few times. This chain connects TRBV6-1 to TRBJ2-2; the match to TRBD2 covers 7 bases. Germline V gene data show CDR1 as MNHNS and CDR2 as SASEGT. This CDR3 is built from 15 residues. V trimming: 1 base; J trimming: 5 bases; junction bases outside the gene matches: 4. The CDR3 loop is CASSEVQGGTGELFF. CDR3 nucleotides: TGTGCCAGCAGTGAAGTGCAGGGAGGGACCGGGGAGCTGTTTTTT.

This clonotype was counted ten times or more. The chain employs TRBV30 and TRBJ1-2, with D hard to call. The CDR3 consists of 12 residues. Trimming took 2 bases from V and 4 from J, leaving 8 bases between them. CDR1 is GTSNPN and CDR2 is SVGIG in the germline V gene (reference sequence). CDR3 residues: CAWSTPSYGYTF. CDR3 sequence (DNA): TGTGCCTGGAGTACCCCTTCCTATGGCTACACCTTC.

This clonotype was observed a handful of times. This chain uses TRBV28 with TRBJ2-7, with D uncertain. Germline lookup yields CDR1 MDHEN and CDR2 SYDVKM. CDR3 length: 14 residues. Trimming pared 6 bases from V and 0 bases from J, leaving 12 bases between. The CDR3 loop is CASRILRSSYEQYF. CDR3 nucleotides: TGTGCCAGCAGAATCCTGAGAAGCTCCTACGAGCAGTACTTC. The full variable domain, completed using reference TRBV28 and TRBJ2-7, is DVKVTQSSRYLVKRTGEKVFLECVQDMDHENMFWYRQDPGLGLRLIYFSYDVKMKEKGDIPEGYSVSREKKERFSLILESASTNQTSMYLCASRILRSSYEQYFGPGTRLTVT.

The gene calls are TRBV28 and TRBJ2-5, with 8 nucleotides matching TRBD2. V dropped 6 bases and J dropped 4; count of bases not matched to a gene: 19. CDR1 is MDHEN, CDR2 SYDVKM, per germline. The CDR3 runs 18 residues. The DNA of the CDR3 is TGTGCCAGCAGCCGGGGGGGAGCAGGGTTAGGGGACACAGAGACCCAGTACTTC. It translates to CASSRGGAGLGDTETQYF.

This rearrangement joins TRBV4-2 to TRBJ1-2; D is unclear. In germline, CDR1 is LGHNA, CDR2 YNFKEQ. V was pared by 0 bases and J by 8 bases, with 13 bases between. The CDR3 has 14 amino acids. The CDR3 coding sequence is TGTGCCAGCAGCCAAGATTACAACTCTTGGGGCTACACCTTC. Translation: CASSQDYNSWGYTF.

In this sample, this clonotype turned up many times. V is TRBV2 and J is TRBJ1-1; D perhaps matches TRBD1 (6 bases). Germline CDR1 is SNHLY and CDR2 is FYNNEI. The CDR3 runs to 14 residues. With 8 bases removed from V and 3 bases from J, the gap between germline ends came to 16 bases. The CDR3 loop reads CASHDSGDYTEAFF. The CDR3 bases are TGTGCCAGCCATGATTCAGGGGATTACACTGAAGCTTTCTTT.

This clonotype was counted between two and nine times. The rearrangement links TRBV5-1 to TRBJ2-2, with 9 bases fitting TRBD2. The V gene's germline CDR1 is SGHRS and CDR2 YFSETQ. V was pared by 0 bases and J by 2 bases, with 2 bases of the junction left unmatched. This CDR3 is 16 amino acids long. Written as DNA, the CDR3 is TGCGCCAGCAGCTTGGAGACTAGCGGAAACACCGGGGAGCTGTTTTTT. Its protein product is CASSLETSGNTGELFF. The variable domain in full, with the rest retrieved from reference TRBV5-1 and TRBJ2-2, is KAGVTQTPRYLIKTRGQQVTLSCSPISGHRSVSWYQQTPGQGLQFLFEYFSETQRNKGNFPGRFSGRQFSNSRSEMNVSTLELGDSALYLCASSLETSGNTGELFFGEGSRLTVL.

The chain carries TRBV20-1 and TRBJ2-7; D remains unclear. CDR1 is DFQATT and CDR2 is SNEGSKA in the germline V gene (reference sequence). V was pared by 5 bases and J by 3 bases, with 5 bases between. This CDR3 spans 10 amino acids. Written as DNA, the CDR3 is TGCAGTGCTGTCAACTACGAGCAGTACTTC. Translated: CSAVNYEQYF.